Following are 24 T cell receptor beta chains from one sample sequenced in a study of T cell changes during pregnancy in multiple sclerosis (dated 2019 in TCRdb). The library was built by means of the immunoSEQ multiplex PCR assay. TCRdb's version of the immuneACCESS table is confined to in-frame rearrangements and falls short of the full clone set. An unresolved V gene accounts for under half of the shortfall where checked; the remainder is of unknown origin. A total of tens of thousands of clones appear in this sample, 85% to 95% of them only once. The leading ten clones occupy roughly 1.9% of the sample. The sequenced sample was peripheral blood, obtained in the third trimester of pregnancy. All receptors come from a female donor in good health, enrolled as a control in a pregnancy study.

This chain joins TRBV6-1 and TRBJ1-5, with 10 nucleotides matching TRBD1. This CDR3 has 14 amino acids. Germline V CDR1 and CDR2: MNHNS, SASEGT. J gave up 6 bases and V 5 bases, and 4 bases lay outside the gene matches. The CDR3 DNA sequence: TGTGCCAGCAGTTCCGACAGGGGGCGTCAGCCCCAGCATTTT. Translating it yields CASSSDRGRQPQHF.

This chain joins TRBV23-1 and TRBJ2-7; 11 bases align to TRBD2. TRBV23-1 is marked as an open reading frame, function uncertain. After removal of 2 bases from V and 6 bases from J, the junction contained 12 bases not matched to a gene. CDR3 size: 17 residues. The CDR3 region is CASSQAGTSGSYCEQYF. In nucleotides, the CDR3 is TGCGCCAGCAGTCAAGCCGGGACTAGCGGCTCCTATTGCGAGCAGTACTTC.

The chain employs TRBV9 and TRBJ1-2; D possibly corresponds to TRBD1 (6 bases). Germline V gene lookup returns CDR1 SGDLS and CDR2 YYNGEE. Trimming cost V 3 bases and J 8 bases, with 11 bases left between them. CDR3 length equals 12 residues. The CDR3 nucleotides are TGTGCCAGCAGCGGGCAGGGGAGCGGCTACACCTTC. The encoded protein is CASSGQGSGYTF.

The J gene is TRBJ2-7, the V gene TRBV9; tentative D call: TRBD2 (5 bases). CDR1 SGDLS and CDR2 YYNGEE come from the germline V gene. V shed 0 bases and J shed 7 bases, with 11 bases lying between them. CDR3 length: 13 residues. CDR3 residues: CASSVVAAGEQYF. The CDR3 bases are TGTGCCAGCAGCGTAGTGGCGGCGGGTGAGCAGTACTTC.

The V gene is TRBV7-3, the J gene TRBJ1-2, with 9 bases identical to TRBD1. CDR3 length: 15 amino acids. Germline loops: CDR1 SGHTA, CDR2 FQGTGA. The trim removed 5 bases at V and 7 bases at J, leaving 11 bases unmatched. The CDR3 is CASSVGPGQGRGYTF. For the CDR3, the DNA is TGTGCCAGCAGCGTCGGACCGGGACAGGGCCGTGGCTACACCTTC.

This chain links TRBV19 with TRBJ2-1; TRBD1 might be the D (6 bases). Germline V CDR1 and CDR2: LNHDA, SQIVND (reference sequence). V lost 8 bases to trimming and J lost 0 bases, with 14 bases between them. This CDR3 is 15 amino acids long. The CDR3 here is CASQTGPSSYNEQFF. CDR3 DNA sequence: TGTGCCAGTCAAACAGGGCCTAGCTCCTACAATGAGCAGTTCTTC.

The V gene is TRBV5-6, the J gene TRBJ2-5; D perhaps matches TRBD1 (5 bases). V lost 7 bases, J lost 5 bases, and 9 bases lay in between. Germline V CDR1 and CDR2: SGHDT, YYEEEE. The CDR3 runs to 11 residues. CDR3: CASGAAETQYF. DNA of the CDR3: TGTGCCAGCGGGGCCGCGGAGACCCAGTACTTC.

CDR3 in amino acids: CASSYPFHRLAGNNEQFF. DNA for the CDR3: TGTGCCAGCAGTTATCCTTTTCACAGACTAGCGGGAAACAATGAGCAGTTCTTC. The V and J genes are TRBV28 and TRBJ2-1; TRBD2 matches 11 bases. CDR1 MDHEN and CDR2 SYDVKM come from the germline V gene. V was clipped by 4 bases and J by 5 bases; unmatched bases: 13. The CDR3 sequence is 18 residues long.

This chain connects TRBV25-1 to TRBJ1-5, with D possibly TRBD1 on 6 matching bases. This CDR3 has 11 amino acids. V lost 6 bases and J 9 bases, leaving 9 bases between the germline ends. Germline V CDR1 and CDR2: MGHDK, SYGVNS. CDR3 sequence reads: CASRGGGPQHF. CDR3 in DNA: TGTGCCAGCAGGGGAGGGGGGCCCCAGCATTTT. The variable domain in full, with the rest retrieved from reference TRBV25-1 and TRBJ1-5, is EADIYQTPRYLVIGTGKKITLECSQTMGHDKMYWYQQDPGMELHLIHYSYGVNSTEKGDLSSESTVSRIRTEHFPLTLESARPSHTSQYLCASRGGGPQHFGDGTRLSIL.

The CDR3 sequence is CASSSQGAVNTEAFF. CDR3 bases: TGTGCCAGCAGCTCACAGGGGGCCGTGAACACTGAAGCTTTCTTT. The chain couples TRBV9 to TRBJ1-1; 9 bases agree with TRBD1. CDR1 and CDR2 from the germline V gene are SGDLS and YYNGEE. The length of the CDR3 is 15 residues. Trimming cost V 4 bases and J 0 bases; bases outside gene matches: 4. Variable domain in full (rest from reference TRBV9 and TRBJ1-1): DSGVTQTPKHLITATGQRVTLRCSPRSGDLSVYWYQQSLDQGLQFLIQYYNGEERAKGNILERFSAQQFPDLHSELNLSSLELGDSALYFCASSSQGAVNTEAFFGQGTRLTVV.

J is TRBJ2-3 and V is TRBV7-9; possibly TRBD1 for D (6 bases). Trimming shortened V by 3 bases and J by 3 bases, and 7 bases separated the two germline ends. The germline V gene has CDR1 SEHNR and CDR2 FQNEAQ (reference sequence). The CDR3 sequence is 13 residues long. This chain's CDR3 is CASSFGTTDTQYF. CDR3 nucleotide sequence: TGTGCCAGCAGCTTCGGGACAACAGATACGCAGTATTTT. Drawing the rest from reference TRBV7-9 and TRBJ2-3, the complete variable domain is DTGVSQNPRHKITKRGQNVTFRCDPISEHNRLYWYRQTLGQGPEFLTYFQNEAQLEKSRLLSDRFSAERPKGSFSTLEIQRTEQGDSAMYLCASSFGTTDTQYFGPGTRLTVL.

The chain combines TRBV7-9 with TRBJ2-1; D is possibly TRBD2 (5 bases). Germline CDR1 reads SEHNR; CDR2 reads FQNEAQ (reference sequence). The CDR3 has 18 amino acids. V dropped 5 bases and J dropped 4 bases, with 24 bases sitting between them. CDR3 residues: CASSPIGGLWVSYNEQFF. The CDR3 region has the DNA TGTGCCAGCAGCCCGATTGGAGGTCTTTGGGTCTCGTACAATGAGCAGTTCTTC. The whole variable domain, filled in from reference TRBV7-9 and TRBJ2-1, reads DTGVSQNPRHKITKRGQNVTFRCDPISEHNRLYWYRQTLGQGPEFLTYFQNEAQLEKSRLLSDRFSAERPKGSFSTLEIQRTEQGDSAMYLCASSPIGGLWVSYNEQFFGPGTRLTVL.

This chain uses TRBV7-2 with TRBJ1-2, with no clear D. Trimming removed 5 bases from V and 4 bases from J, with 20 bases in between. The CDR3 runs 16 residues. Germline-derived CDR1 and CDR2 are SGHTA and FQGNSA. CDR3 sequence: CASSPPDGGEGYGYTF. The CDR3 nucleotides are TGTGCCAGCAGCCCGCCGGATGGAGGAGAAGGCTATGGCTACACCTTC.

The V and J genes are TRBV9 and TRBJ1-2; D is undetermined. The V gene lost 1 base and the J gene lost 0 bases, with 4 bases spanning the gap. This CDR3 comprises 13 residues. Looked up from germline, CDR1 is SGDLS and CDR2 is YYNGEE. The CDR3 bases are TGTGCCAGCAGCGTATTCGCTAACTATGGCTACACCTTC. Translating gives CASSVFANYGYTF.

This clone appeared a single time. J is TRBJ2-5 and V is TRBV4-1, with TRBD1 matching over 11 bases. The CDR3 has 15 amino acids. The V gene's germline CDR1 is MGHRA and CDR2 YSYEKL. The ends lost 3 bases at V and 4 bases at J; junction bases unmatched: 4. The CDR3 here is CASSHWGQGGETQYF. The CDR3 bases are TGCGCCAGCAGCCATTGGGGACAGGGGGGAGAGACCCAGTACTTC.

The CDR3 DNA follows: TGTGCCAGCAGCTTAAACATAGAAGCGGGCAGCTCCTACAATGAGCAGTTCTTC. This encodes CASSLNIEAGSSYNEQFF. This chain links TRBV7-8 with TRBJ2-1, with D perhaps TRBD2 (6 bases). The germline V gene encodes CDR1 SGHVS and CDR2 FQNEAQ. V was cut by 2 bases and J by 0 bases, with 17 bases left in between. The CDR3 loop spans 18 amino acids.

The chain links TRBV7-9 to TRBJ1-1; TRBD1 is a possible D gene (6 bases). CDR1 is SEHNR and CDR2 is FQNEAQ in the germline V gene (reference sequence). The V end lost 9 bases, the J end lost 1 base, and 9 bases lay between the germline ends. The CDR3 is made up of 12 amino acids. The CDR3 loop is CASKTGNTEAFF. In DNA, the CDR3 is TGTGCCAGTAAGACAGGGAACACTGAAGCTTTCTTT.

The chain joins TRBV9 to TRBJ2-1, with 8 bases aligning to TRBD2. Germline V lookup: CDR1 SGDLS, CDR2 YYNGEE. V dropped 3 bases and J dropped 8; count of bases not matched to a gene: 10. The length of the CDR3 is 15 residues. This chain's CDR3 is CASSARLAMADEQFF. CDR3 in DNA: TGTGCCAGCAGCGCTAGACTAGCGATGGCTGATGAGCAGTTCTTC.

The chain joins TRBV19 to TRBJ2-7; TRBD2 aligns across 8 bases. V dropped 3 bases and J dropped 2; count of bases not matched to a gene: 3. The germline V gene has CDR1 LNHDA and CDR2 SQIVND (reference sequence). The CDR3 is 14 amino acids. CDR3 DNA sequence: TGTGCCAGTAGTATTAGCGGGACAACCTACGAGCAGTACTTC. Translated: CASSISGTTYEQYF.

The V call is TRBV5-1, the J call TRBJ1-1; 11 bases line up with TRBD1. V trimming: 0 bases; J trimming: 10 bases; junction bases outside the gene matches: 11. Germline CDR1 and CDR2: SGHRS and YFSETQ. CDR3 length: 16 residues. The DNA for the CDR3 is TGCGCCAGCAGCTTGGTTGGGGACAGGGGGGACGAAGGAGCTTTCTTT. It yields the protein CASSLVGDRGDEGAFF.

This chain connects TRBV6-1 to TRBJ2-7; 10 bases fit TRBD2. This CDR3 contains 14 residues. Germline CDR1 and CDR2: MNHNS and SASEGT. Losses at the gene ends were 8 bases for V and 4 bases for J; bases not matched to a gene: 8. DNA for the CDR3: TGTGCCAGCCGCGCTAGCGGGAGTTTTTACGAGCAGTACTTC. It translates to CASRASGSFYEQYF.

The chain employs TRBV6-1 and TRBJ1-5, with TRBD1 matching over 9 bases. J gave up 7 bases and V 5 bases, and 9 bases lay outside the gene matches. Germline-derived CDR1 and CDR2 are MNHNS and SASEGT. CDR3 length: 15 amino acids. CDR3 residues: CASSKPGQGSQPQHF. The CDR3 DNA follows: TGTGCCAGCAGTAAACCGGGACAGGGTAGCCAGCCCCAGCATTTT.

V usage is TRBV9 and J usage is TRBJ2-5; the D gene is possibly TRBD2 (6 bases). The CDR3 is 14 residues long. Trimming cost V 0 bases and J 4 bases, with 10 bases left between them. Germline CDR1 SGDLS, CDR2 YYNGEE. This CDR3 is CASSVGGGLETQYF. CDR3 coding DNA: TGTGCCAGCAGCGTAGGGGGAGGCTTAGAGACCCAGTACTTC.

The chain couples TRBV2 to TRBJ2-7; 7 nucleotides line up with TRBD2. CDR1 is SNHLY and CDR2 is FYNNEI in the germline V gene. The CDR3 covers 12 residues. The CDR3 DNA reads as TGTGCGGGAGCGGGGCGTAACTACGAGCAGTACTTC. This encodes CAGAGRNYEQYF.